These 2 T cell receptor beta chains were all obtained from the same sample, sequenced in a study of cytomegalovirus exposure and HLA in healthy donors. It was with 60 Vbeta and 13 Jbeta primers that the PCR ran. The data were produced by immunoSEQ multiplex PCR, yet TCRdb's version contains in-frame clones alone and is incomplete. Altogether over 100,000 clones are present, 84% being singletons, with the ten largest covering 2.5% to 3.5%. The sample was PBMCs. Receptor source: a woman aged 18 to 35 in good health and CMV-seropositive.

The chain employs TRBV10-3 and TRBJ1-2, with 10 bases lining up with TRBD1. The ends lost 0 bases at V and 6 bases at J; junction bases unmatched: 7. Germline CDR1 and CDR2: ENHRY and SYGVKD. The CDR3 length is 16 residues. The CDR3 bases are TGTGCCATCAGTGAGTCTGTCCGCGGGACAGGGGATGGCTACACCTTC. It yields the protein CAISESVRGTGDGYTF.

This rearrangement joins TRBV7-2 to TRBJ2-2; no clear D. This CDR3 has 13 residues. Germline-derived CDR1 and CDR2 are SGHTA and FQGNSA. V lost 1 base and J 6 bases, leaving 6 bases between the germline ends. CDR3 in DNA: TGTGCCAGCAGCTTAGTTTTAGCCGGGGAGCTGTTTTTT. This gives the protein CASSLVLAGELFF.